The clone carrying this TCR beta chain was recorded a few times. What it recognizes is unknown. Using a J-beta primer mix together with a sample-barcoded 5' primer, a second PCR was run for roughly 7 to 11 cycles. Each CDR3 protein gets one entry after TCRdb re-called the 5' RACE reads with MiXCR. The sample yields about 1.1 million distinct CDR3 sequences, 35% to 40% seen once. The total RNA that was extracted per sample amounted to at least 5.5 micrograms. The CDR3 consists of 16 residues. Germline CDR1 reads MNHNY; CDR2 reads SVGAGI (reference sequence). Trimming pared 4 bases from V and 0 bases from J, leaving 13 bases between. The sample is drawn from a study of blood T cells in healthy people across ages. General study findings and limits: Donor CMV status was unknown, possibly confounding expanded clonotype changes. Per million T cells, the diversity of TCR beta decreased roughly linearly as age advanced. Greater diversity and more naive CD4+ cells were seen in long-lived donors than in aged donors.

The V and J genes are TRBV6-6 and TRBJ2-1, with D hard to call. The source material was blood. The receptor was isolated from a man between 18 and 35 years old in good health. The chain's CDR3 is CASSSRAVSSYNEQFF. The DNA of the CDR3 is TGTGCCAGCAGTTCTCGTGCAGTTTCCTCCTACAATGAGCAGTTCTTC.